This TCR beta chain was obtained from a study of blood T cell repertoires in COVID-19 (dated by TCRdb to about 2020). About the full investigation: The collaborator samples originated in the United States, Italy and Spain and spanned the acute and convalescent phases of COVID-19. The repertoires were made available in a free public database intended to serve as a resource for research on the immune response to SARS-CoV-2. The dataset comprised deeply sampled blood TCRbeta repertoires from subjects exposed to, actively infected with, or recovered from COVID-19. The prospective study material was composed of cDNA or gDNA derived from T cells, B-cell-depleted T cells, or PBMCs. HLA class I and class II types, where available, came from metadata supplied by the sample provider rather than from assay-based typing. Samples were obtained from the ongoing ImmuneRACE study (first 160 participants) and from approximately 1,200 subjects provided by 6 global collaborators. Sample metadata almost always included a de-identified subject ID, COVID-19 status, age in years and sex.

One collaborating source in Seattle enrolled patients while the patients were actively infected and followed the patients over time throughout the course of disease. Collaborating institutions collected whole blood in K2EDTA tubes following their own protocols. For TCRbeta analysis, collaborators shipped samples in one of three forms: frozen whole blood, isolated PBMCs, or DNA extracted from either of those sample types. The immunoSEQ Assay, a bias-controlled multiplex PCR, was used to amplify TCRbeta CDR3 regions from genomic DNA. In the paper's pipeline: The number of nucleated cells in each sample was estimated by amplification of reference gene primers within the assay. To quantify the absolute abundance of each unique TCRbeta CDR3 rearrangement, sequence reads were collapsed and filtered. For each sample, productive Simpson clonality was calculated as the square root of Simpson's diversity index over productive rearrangements. TCRdb's version of the immuneACCESS table is confined to in-frame rearrangements and falls short of the full clone set. An unresolved V gene accounts for under half of the shortfall where checked; the remainder is of unknown origin. V and J calls and clone size follow that table, whereas D and trimming were derived from the DNA. The sample contains roughly 150,000 clones, approximately 91% of them found a single time. Together, the top ten hold approximately 5% of the sample.

The research as a whole found: How much clinical and demographic metadata was included differed by source and by participant, and the metadata was provided uncurated.

Compared with germline, V lacks 4 bases and J lacks 9 bases; bases without a gene match: 12. CDR1 and CDR2, per the germline V gene, are ENHRY and SYGVKD. From its cysteine to its phenylalanine, the CDR3 spans 15 amino acids. Only CDR3 DNA remains: 45 bases, in frame from the first base. Concerning this clone itself: This receptor's antigen is unknown. No clone much larger than this one lies a single base away; base qualities are absent.

Sequenced sample: peripheral blood. The receptor's source is a young man with COVID-19, enrolled during active disease. The sequence is built from TRBV10-3 and TRBJ2-1; TRBD2 aligns with 7 central bases. The sequenced DNA is TGTGCCATCAGTGTTGGGACGGGAGGCCTGAGTGAGCAGTTCTTC. This yields the protein CAISVGTGGLSEQFF.